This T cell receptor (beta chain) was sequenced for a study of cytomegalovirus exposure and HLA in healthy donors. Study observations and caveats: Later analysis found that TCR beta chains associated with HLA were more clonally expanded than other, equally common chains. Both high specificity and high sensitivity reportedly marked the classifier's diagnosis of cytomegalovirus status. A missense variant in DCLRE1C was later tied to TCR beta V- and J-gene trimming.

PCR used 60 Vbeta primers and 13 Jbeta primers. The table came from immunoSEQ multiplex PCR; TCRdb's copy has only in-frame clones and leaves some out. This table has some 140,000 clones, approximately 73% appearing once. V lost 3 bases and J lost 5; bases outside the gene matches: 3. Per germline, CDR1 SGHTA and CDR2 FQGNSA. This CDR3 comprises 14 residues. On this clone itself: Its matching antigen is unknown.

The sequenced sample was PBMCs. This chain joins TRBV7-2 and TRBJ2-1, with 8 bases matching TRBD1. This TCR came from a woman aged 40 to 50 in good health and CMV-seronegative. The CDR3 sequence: CASSFDRGHNEQFF. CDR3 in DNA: TGTGCCAGCAGCTTCGACAGGGGCCACAATGAGCAGTTCTTC.